Listed below are T cell receptor beta chains from one sample, sequenced in a study of blood T cell repertoires in COVID-19. Only in-frame clones appear in the TCRdb table, and some are missing; sequencing was by immunoSEQ multiplex PCR. The sample lists 140,000 or so clones; 84% were seen once. The sequenced sample consisted of peripheral blood. The receptors were sampled from a man aged 25 to 40 with COVID-19, enrolled during active disease. The conserved cysteine and the conserved F or W are not part of the CDR3 here. Fields, in order: CDR3 protein, V gene, D gene. The D gene is left open where the match is weak.

cdr3_aa: ASSRGGVQGKNEQF
v_call: TRBV7-3
d_call: NA

cdr3_aa: ASSQEGGANSPLH
v_call: TRBV4-1
d_call: NA

cdr3_aa: ASRRTDQPQH
v_call: TRBV19
d_call: NA

cdr3_aa: AISEGRYEQY
v_call: TRBV10-3
d_call: NA

cdr3_aa: ASSLEAGVYSGANVLT
v_call: TRBV5-1
d_call: NA

cdr3_aa: ASSFDRGSEAF
v_call: TRBV11-2
d_call: TRBD1

cdr3_aa: ASSQDQGSNEQF
v_call: TRBV4-1
d_call: NA

cdr3_aa: ASSQQGPISYEQY
v_call: TRBV3-1/TRBV3-2
d_call: NA

cdr3_aa: ASSLGAEQYNEQF
v_call: TRBV5-4
d_call: NA

cdr3_aa: ASSPDRGRYEQY
v_call: TRBV7-2
d_call: TRBD1

cdr3_aa: ASSNRDSPLH
v_call: TRBV19
d_call: NA

cdr3_aa: SAGMGQGYEQY
v_call: TRBV29-1
d_call: TRBD1

cdr3_aa: ASSLQGLLAKNIQY
v_call: TRBV7-2
d_call: NA

cdr3_aa: ASSLGLSAPDTQY
v_call: TRBV7-2
d_call: NA

cdr3_aa: SVATGVRTDTQY
v_call: TRBV29-1
d_call: TRBD1

cdr3_aa: ASSQLASGKNRQF
v_call: TRBV14
d_call: TRBD2

cdr3_aa: ASSLGGTSTDTQY
v_call: TRBV5-1
d_call: NA

cdr3_aa: ASSQVRTSGSNEQF
v_call: TRBV3-1/TRBV3-2
d_call: TRBD2

cdr3_aa: ASSDRYRDEQF
v_call: TRBV6-4
d_call: NA

cdr3_aa: ASSGRIRRRGADTQY
v_call: TRBV25-1
d_call: TRBD2

cdr3_aa: AWSVQDNSPLH
v_call: TRBV30
d_call: NA

cdr3_aa: ASSRGGRVRNEQF
v_call: TRBV14
d_call: TRBD2

cdr3_aa: ASSSQGAITREQY
v_call: TRBV27
d_call: TRBD1

cdr3_aa: ASNDRTGGDTDTQY
v_call: TRBV7-2
d_call: TRBD1

cdr3_aa: ASSLRSEPTQY
v_call: TRBV18
d_call: NA

cdr3_aa: ASRPSGGAYEQY
v_call: TRBV7-2
d_call: TRBD2

cdr3_aa: ASGLSGFTEAF
v_call: TRBV12-5
d_call: NA

cdr3_aa: SVVRGLAGGGEQY
v_call: TRBV29-1
d_call: TRBD2

cdr3_aa: ASSSGTGRAQPQH
v_call: TRBV28
d_call: TRBD1

cdr3_aa: ASRLYAEAF
v_call: TRBV28
d_call: NA

cdr3_aa: ASSLGLAGENEQF
v_call: TRBV4-2
d_call: TRBD2

cdr3_aa: ASSPDGGNQPQH
v_call: TRBV5-6
d_call: NA

cdr3_aa: ASRNKGADTQY
v_call: TRBV19
d_call: NA

cdr3_aa: ASSFSSQETQY
v_call: TRBV19
d_call: NA

cdr3_aa: SASKGQLNTEAF
v_call: TRBV20-1
d_call: TRBD1

cdr3_aa: ASSLGLAGVNTQY
v_call: TRBV28
d_call: TRBD2

cdr3_aa: ASSRLAGAHEQF
v_call: TRBV10-1
d_call: TRBD2

cdr3_aa: ASSPPQAHTGANEKLF
v_call: TRBV7-9
d_call: TRBD1

cdr3_aa: ASRSAGSSPLH
v_call: TRBV7-9
d_call: NA

cdr3_aa: ASSLEQNQPQH
v_call: TRBV28
d_call: NA

cdr3_aa: ASTLTERNEQF
v_call: TRBV2
d_call: NA

cdr3_aa: ASTQTGEGADTQY
v_call: TRBV19
d_call: NA

cdr3_aa: ASTLGGANEQF
v_call: TRBV6-5
d_call: NA

cdr3_aa: ASSLSQGWNTEAF
v_call: TRBV28
d_call: NA

cdr3_aa: ASSSYRGRNTGELF
v_call: TRBV7-7
d_call: TRBD1

cdr3_aa: ATSDSDREVETQY
v_call: TRBV24-1
d_call: NA

cdr3_aa: ARSSRRLAGTDTQY
v_call: TRBV5-3
d_call: TRBD2

cdr3_aa: ASSLRTVVNTEAF
v_call: TRBV7-2
d_call: NA

cdr3_aa: AWSFPGVGLDNQPQH
v_call: TRBV30
d_call: NA

cdr3_aa: ATSIRDRVGEKLF
v_call: TRBV15
d_call: TRBD1

cdr3_aa: ATDREIGKLF
v_call: TRBV5-1
d_call: TRBD1

cdr3_aa: ASSQYQGIEQY
v_call: TRBV14
d_call: NA

cdr3_aa: ATSDLVAGSTDTQY
v_call: TRBV24-1
d_call: NA

cdr3_aa: ASSLMAAGTREQY
v_call: TRBV7-8
d_call: NA

cdr3_aa: ASSPPTGENTGELF
v_call: TRBV18
d_call: TRBD1